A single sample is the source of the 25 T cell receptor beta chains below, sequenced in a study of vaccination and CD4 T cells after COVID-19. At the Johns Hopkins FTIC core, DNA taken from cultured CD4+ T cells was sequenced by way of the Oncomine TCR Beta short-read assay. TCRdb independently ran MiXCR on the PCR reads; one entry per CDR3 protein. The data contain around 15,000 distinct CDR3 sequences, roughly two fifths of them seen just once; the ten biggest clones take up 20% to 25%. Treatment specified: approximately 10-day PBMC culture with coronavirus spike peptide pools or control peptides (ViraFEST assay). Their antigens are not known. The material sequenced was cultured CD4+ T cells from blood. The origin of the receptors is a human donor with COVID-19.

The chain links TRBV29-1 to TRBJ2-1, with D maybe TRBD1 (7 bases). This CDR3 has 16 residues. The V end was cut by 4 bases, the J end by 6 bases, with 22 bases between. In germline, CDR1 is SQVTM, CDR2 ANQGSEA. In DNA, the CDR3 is TGCAGCGTTGGGGGAATAGACAGGGTGGGGGGCAATGAGCAGTTCTTC. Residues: CSVGGIDRVGGNEQFF.

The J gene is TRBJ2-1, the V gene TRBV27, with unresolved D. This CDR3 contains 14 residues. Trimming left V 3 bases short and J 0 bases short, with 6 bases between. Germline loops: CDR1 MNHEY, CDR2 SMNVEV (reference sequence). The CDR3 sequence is CASSFTDSYNEQFF. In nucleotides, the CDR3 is TGTGCCAGCAGTTTCACAGACTCCTACAATGAGCAGTTCTTC.

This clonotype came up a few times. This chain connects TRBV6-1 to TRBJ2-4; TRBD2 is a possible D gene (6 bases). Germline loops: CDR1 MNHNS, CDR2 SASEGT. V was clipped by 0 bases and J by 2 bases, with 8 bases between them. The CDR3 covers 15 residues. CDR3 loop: CASSEAGGTKNIQYF. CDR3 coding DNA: TGTGCCAGCAGTGAAGCGGGCGGGACCAAAAACATTCAGTACTTC.

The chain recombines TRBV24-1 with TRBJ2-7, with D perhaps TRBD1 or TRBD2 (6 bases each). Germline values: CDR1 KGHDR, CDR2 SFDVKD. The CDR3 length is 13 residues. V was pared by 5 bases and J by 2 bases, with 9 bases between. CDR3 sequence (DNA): TGTGCCACCAGTGCCGGGGGCGCCTACGAGCAGTACTTC. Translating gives CATSAGGAYEQYF.

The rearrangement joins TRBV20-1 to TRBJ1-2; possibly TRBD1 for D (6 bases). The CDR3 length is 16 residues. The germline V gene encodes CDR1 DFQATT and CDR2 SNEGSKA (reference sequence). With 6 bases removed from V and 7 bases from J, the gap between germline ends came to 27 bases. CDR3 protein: CSALLPLKRGAFGYTF. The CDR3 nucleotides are TGCAGTGCCCTCTTACCCCTAAAGAGGGGGGCTTTTGGCTACACCTTC.

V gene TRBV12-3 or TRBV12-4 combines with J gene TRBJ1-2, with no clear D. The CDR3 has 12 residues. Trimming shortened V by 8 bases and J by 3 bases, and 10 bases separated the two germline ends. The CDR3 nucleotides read TGTGCCAGCGGGTTGGCCGACTATGGCTACACCTTC. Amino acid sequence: CASGLADYGYTF.

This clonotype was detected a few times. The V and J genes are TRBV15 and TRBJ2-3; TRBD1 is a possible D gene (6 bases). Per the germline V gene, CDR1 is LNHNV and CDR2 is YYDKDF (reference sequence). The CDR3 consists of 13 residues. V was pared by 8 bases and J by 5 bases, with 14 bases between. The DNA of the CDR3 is TGTGCCACCTGGGGGCCCAGGGAAGATACGCAGTATTTT. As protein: CATWGPREDTQYF.

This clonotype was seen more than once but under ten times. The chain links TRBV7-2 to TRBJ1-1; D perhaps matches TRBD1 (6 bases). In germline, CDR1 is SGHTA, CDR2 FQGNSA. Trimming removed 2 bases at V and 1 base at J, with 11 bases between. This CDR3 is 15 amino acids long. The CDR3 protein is CASSLIQGWNTEAFF. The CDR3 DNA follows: TGTGCCAGCAGCTTAATTCAGGGGTGGAACACTGAAGCTTTCTTT.

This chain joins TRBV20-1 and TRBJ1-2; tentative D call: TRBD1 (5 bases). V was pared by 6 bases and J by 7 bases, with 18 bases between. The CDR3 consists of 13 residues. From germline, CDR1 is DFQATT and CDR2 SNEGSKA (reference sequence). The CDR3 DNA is TGCAGTGCCGACATCAGGGTCGTGGGTGGCTACACCTTC. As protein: CSADIRVVGGYTF.

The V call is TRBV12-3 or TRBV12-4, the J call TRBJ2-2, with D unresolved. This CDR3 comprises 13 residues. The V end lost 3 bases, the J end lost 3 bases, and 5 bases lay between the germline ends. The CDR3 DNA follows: TGTGCCAGCAGTTTCCTGGACACCGGGGAGCTGTTTTTT. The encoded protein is CASSFLDTGELFF.

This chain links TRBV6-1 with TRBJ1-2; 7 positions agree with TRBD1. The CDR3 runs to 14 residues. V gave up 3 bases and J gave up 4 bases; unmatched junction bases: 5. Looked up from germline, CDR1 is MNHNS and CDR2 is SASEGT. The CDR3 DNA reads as TGTGCCAGCAGTGAGAGACAGGGAATCTATGGCTACACCTTC. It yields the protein CASSERQGIYGYTF.

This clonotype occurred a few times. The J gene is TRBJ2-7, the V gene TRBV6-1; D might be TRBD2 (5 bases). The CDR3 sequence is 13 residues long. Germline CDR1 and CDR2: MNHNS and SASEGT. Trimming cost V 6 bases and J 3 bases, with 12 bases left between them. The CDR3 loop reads CASRAGLNYEQYF. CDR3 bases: TGTGCCAGCAGAGCCGGACTGAACTACGAGCAGTACTTC.

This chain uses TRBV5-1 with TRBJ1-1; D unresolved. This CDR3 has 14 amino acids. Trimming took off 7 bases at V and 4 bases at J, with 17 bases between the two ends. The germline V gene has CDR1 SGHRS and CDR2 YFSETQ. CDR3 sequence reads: CASGPRGLGTEAFF. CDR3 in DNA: TGCGCCAGCGGTCCTCGAGGGTTGGGCACTGAAGCTTTCTTT. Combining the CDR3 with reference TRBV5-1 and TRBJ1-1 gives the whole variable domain KAGVTQTPRYLIKTRGQQVTLSCSPISGHRSVSWYQQTPGQGLQFLFEYFSETQRNKGNFPGRFSGRQFSNSRSEMNVSTLELGDSALYLCASGPRGLGTEAFFGQGTRLTVV.

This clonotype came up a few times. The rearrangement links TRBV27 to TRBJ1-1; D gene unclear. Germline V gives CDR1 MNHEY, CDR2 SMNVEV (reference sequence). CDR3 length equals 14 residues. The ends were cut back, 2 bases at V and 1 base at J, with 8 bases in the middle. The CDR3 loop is CASSLTVGNTEAFF. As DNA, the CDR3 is TGTGCCAGCAGTTTAACGGTAGGGAACACTGAAGCTTTCTTT.

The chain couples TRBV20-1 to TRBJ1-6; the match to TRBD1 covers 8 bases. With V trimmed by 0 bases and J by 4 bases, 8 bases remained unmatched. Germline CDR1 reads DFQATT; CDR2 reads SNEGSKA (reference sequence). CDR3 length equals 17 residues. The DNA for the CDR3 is TGCAGTGCTAGAGAGGCTGCCAGGACAGGGTATAATTCACCCCTCCACTTT. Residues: CSAREAARTGYNSPLHF.

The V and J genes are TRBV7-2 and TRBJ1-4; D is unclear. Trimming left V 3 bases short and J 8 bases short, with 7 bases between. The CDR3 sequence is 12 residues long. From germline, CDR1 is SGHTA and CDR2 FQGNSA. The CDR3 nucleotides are TGTGCCAGCAGCTTTCCGAGGGAAAAACTGTTTTTT. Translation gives CASSFPREKLFF.

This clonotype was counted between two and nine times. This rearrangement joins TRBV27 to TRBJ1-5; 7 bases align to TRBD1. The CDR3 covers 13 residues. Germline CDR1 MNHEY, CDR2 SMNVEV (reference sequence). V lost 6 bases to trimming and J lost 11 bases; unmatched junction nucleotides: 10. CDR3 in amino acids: CASSETGTTSQHF. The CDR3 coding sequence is TGTGCCAGCAGCGAGACAGGGACGACGTCCCAGCATTTT.

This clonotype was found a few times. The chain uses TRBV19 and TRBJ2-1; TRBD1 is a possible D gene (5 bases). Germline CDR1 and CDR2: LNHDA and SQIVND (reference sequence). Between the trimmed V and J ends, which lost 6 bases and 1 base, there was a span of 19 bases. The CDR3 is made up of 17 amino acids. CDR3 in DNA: TGTGCCAGTAGATCGTTATCCCGTGACAGATCCTACAATGAGCAGTTCTTC. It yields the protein CASRSLSRDRSYNEQFF. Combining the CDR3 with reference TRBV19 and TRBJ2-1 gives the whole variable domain DGGITQSPKYLFRKEGQNVTLSCEQNLNHDAMYWYRQDPGQGLRLIYYSQIVNDFQKGDIAEGYSVSREKKESFPLTVTSAQKNPTAFYLCASRSLSRDRSYNEQFFGPGTRLTVL.

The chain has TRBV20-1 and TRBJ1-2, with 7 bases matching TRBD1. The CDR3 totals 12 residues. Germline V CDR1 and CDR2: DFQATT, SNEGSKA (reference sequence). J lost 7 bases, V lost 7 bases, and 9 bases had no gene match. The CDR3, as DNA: TGCAGTGTCAGACAGGGAAAGGGTGGCTACACCTTC. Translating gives CSVRQGKGGYTF.

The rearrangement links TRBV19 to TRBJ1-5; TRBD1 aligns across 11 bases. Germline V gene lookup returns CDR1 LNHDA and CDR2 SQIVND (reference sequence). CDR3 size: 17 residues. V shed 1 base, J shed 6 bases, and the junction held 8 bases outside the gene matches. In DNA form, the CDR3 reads TGTGCCAGTAGTATAGGACCGGGACAGGGGGTTCGTCAGCCCCAGCATTTT. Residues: CASSIGPGQGVRQPQHF.

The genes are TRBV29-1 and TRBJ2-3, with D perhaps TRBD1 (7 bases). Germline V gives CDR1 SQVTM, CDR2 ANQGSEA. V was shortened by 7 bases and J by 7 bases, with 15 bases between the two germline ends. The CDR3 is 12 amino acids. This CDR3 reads CSAGRDRNTQYF. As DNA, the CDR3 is TGCAGCGCTGGGCGGGACAGAAATACGCAGTATTTT.

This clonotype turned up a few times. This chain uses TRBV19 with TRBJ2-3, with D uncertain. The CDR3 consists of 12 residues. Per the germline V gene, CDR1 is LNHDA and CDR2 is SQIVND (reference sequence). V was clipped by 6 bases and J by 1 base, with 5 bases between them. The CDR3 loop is CASSSRTDTQYF. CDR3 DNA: TGTGCCAGTAGCTCACGCACAGATACGCAGTATTTT.

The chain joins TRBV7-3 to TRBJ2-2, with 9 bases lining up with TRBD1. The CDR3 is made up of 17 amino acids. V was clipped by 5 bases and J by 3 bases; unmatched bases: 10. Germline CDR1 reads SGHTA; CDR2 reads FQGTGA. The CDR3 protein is CASSRRDRVVDTGELFF. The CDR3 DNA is TGTGCCAGCAGCAGACGGGACAGGGTGGTAGACACCGGGGAGCTGTTTTTT.

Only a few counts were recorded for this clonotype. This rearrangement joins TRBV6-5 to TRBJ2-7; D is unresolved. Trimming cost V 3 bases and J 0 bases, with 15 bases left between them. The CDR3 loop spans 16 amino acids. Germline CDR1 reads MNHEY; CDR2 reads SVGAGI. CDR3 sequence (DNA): TGTGCCAGCAGTTATTCGTCTGGGAACCCCTCCTACGAGCAGTACTTC. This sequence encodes CASSYSSGNPSYEQYF.

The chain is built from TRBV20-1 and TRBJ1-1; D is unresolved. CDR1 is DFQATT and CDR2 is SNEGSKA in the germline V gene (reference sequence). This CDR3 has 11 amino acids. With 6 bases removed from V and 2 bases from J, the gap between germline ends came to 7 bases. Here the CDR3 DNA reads TGCAGTGCCCCGCGTAACACTGAAGCTTTCTTT. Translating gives CSAPRNTEAFF.